This T cell receptor beta chain was identified during a study of T cell repertoires in aging, cancer and after chemotherapy. TCR beta rearrangements were amplified from peripheral blood genomic DNA. Of note for this clonotype: Relative to the germline gene, one junction end is altered; a read error may explain this.

TRB rearrangements spanning V, D and J were amplified using mixed TRB-A/B primers. TCRdb fed the multiplex PCR reads into MiXCR, producing one record per CDR3 protein. The data contain fewer than 6,000 distinct CDR3 sequences, 30% to 35% of them singletons. Looked up from germline, CDR1 is SGHAT and CDR2 is FQDESV (reference sequence). The CDR3 totals 14 residues. Sequenced: blood. This receptor was identified in a human donor with a blood cancer. The chain couples TRBV11-1 to TRBJ2-7; 9 positions match TRBD1. The CDR3 DNA reads as TGTGTCAGCAGCTCCGGGACAGGGCTCAACGAGCAGTACTTC. It yields the protein CVSSSGTGLNEQYF.